The subject of this entry is one TCR beta chain. Its antigen is unidentified. The sample belongs to a study of T cell responses to AZD1222 COVID-19 vaccine. Whole-study results and caveats: White British people made up most donors, females outnumbered males, and clonal diversity was possibly underestimated.

TCRdb's table, derived via immunoSEQ multiplex PCR, lists solely in-frame clones and lacks some. Of about 120,000 clones in the sample, roughly 85% are singletons; the top ten hold approximately 8.8%. The sequence came from an adult in good health. Sequences were derived from peripheral blood, sampled on day 0 of AZD1222 vaccination.

The CDR3 nucleotides are TGCGCCAGCAGCCAAGATTGGAGGGGCTACTATGGCTACACCTTC. Encoded protein: CASSQDWRGYYGYTF. The chain couples TRBV4-3 to TRBJ1-2; D is perhaps TRBD1 (5 bases). Germline loops: CDR1 LGHNA, CDR2 YSLEER. V lost 0 bases and J lost 3, with 11 bases in between. The CDR3 has 15 amino acids.